The T cell receptor (beta chain) under discussion was sequenced for a study of blood T cells in healthy people across ages. Study conclusions and caveats: Age showed a roughly linear inverse relationship with TCR beta diversity per million T cells.

A second PCR of 7 to 11 cycles used a sample-barcoded 5' primer and a J-beta primer mix. TCRdb fed the 5' RACE reads into MiXCR, producing one record per CDR3 protein. The sample lists 1.5 million to 2 million distinct CDR3 sequences, roughly 27% seen once, with over 7% in the top ten. At least ten counts were recorded for this clonotype. Antigen: not known. The germline V gene encodes CDR1 DFQATT and CDR2 SNEGSKA (reference sequence). This CDR3 spans 14 amino acids. Unmatched junction bases numbered 5, after V lost 4 bases and J lost 4 bases. This chain connects TRBV20-1 to TRBJ2-1; 9 bases map to TRBD2. The sequence was collected from a woman aged 30 to 39 in good health. Sequencing input: blood. CDR3 nucleotide sequence: TGCAGTGCTACGAGCGGGGGGCGGTACAATGAGCAGTTCTTC. Encoded protein: CSATSGGRYNEQFF.